This TCR beta chain was sequenced for a study of cytomegalovirus exposure and HLA in healthy donors. Study details: Of some 410 genotyped donors, roughly 81% grouped in the Caucasian-associated ancestry cluster. Regarding the study as a whole: As immune exposure information, only CMV serostatus was available.

PCR amplification relied on 60 Vbeta primers (plus 13 Jbeta primers). Clones were read by immunoSEQ multiplex PCR, and TCRdb kept only the in-frame ones, dropping some. The sample lists around 150,000 clones, roughly 60% seen once, with 2.4% in the top ten. This CDR3 has 16 residues. J was trimmed by 2 bases and V by 5 bases; bases with no gene match: 11. The germline V gene encodes CDR1 SNHLY and CDR2 FYNNEI. As to this clone: What it recognizes is unknown.

The source material was PBMCs. This TCR derives from a woman aged 35 to 49 in good health and CMV-seronegative. The chain is built from TRBV2 and TRBJ2-5, with 7 bases aligning to TRBD2. CDR3 coding DNA: TGTGCCAGCAGTCTTCGACTAGCTACAACTCAAGAGACCCAGTACTTC. Amino acids: CASSLRLATTQETQYF. Based on the CDR3 plus reference TRBV2 and TRBJ2-5, the full variable domain is EPEVTQTPSHQVTQMGQEVILRCVPISNHLYFYWYRQILGQKVEFLVSFYNNEISEKSEIFDDQFSVERPDGSNFTLKIRSTKLEDSAMYFCASSLRLATTQETQYFGPGTRLLVL.